This T cell receptor (beta chain) was sequenced in a study of blood T cell repertoires in COVID-19. Study in general: Material from acute and convalescent COVID-19 was sourced from the United States, Italy and Spain.

Germline V CDR1 and CDR2: SGHDN, FVKESK. V gave up 0 bases and J gave up 4 bases, with 9 bases separating them. The CDR3 runs to 14 residues. Assay used: immunoSEQ multiplex PCR; TCRdb lists only in-frame clones, some missing. The sample yields about 360,000 clones, around 87% seen once. In terms of age and location, participants ranged from about 18 to 90 years and lived in approximately 26 US areas. Cohort assignment relied on participant-reported clinical history. Cohort 3 recovery required two negative PCRs, clearance, or symptom resolution. The sequence was collected from a man aged 25 to 40 who had recovered from COVID-19. The chain is built from TRBV14 and TRBJ1-2; possible D gene TRBD1, 5 bases. The sample consisted of PBMCs or T cells enriched from blood (not recorded which). The CDR3 coding sequence is TGTGCCAGCAGCCAAGAGCACAGGACCTATGGCTACACCTTC. Amino acid sequence: CASSQEHRTYGYTF.